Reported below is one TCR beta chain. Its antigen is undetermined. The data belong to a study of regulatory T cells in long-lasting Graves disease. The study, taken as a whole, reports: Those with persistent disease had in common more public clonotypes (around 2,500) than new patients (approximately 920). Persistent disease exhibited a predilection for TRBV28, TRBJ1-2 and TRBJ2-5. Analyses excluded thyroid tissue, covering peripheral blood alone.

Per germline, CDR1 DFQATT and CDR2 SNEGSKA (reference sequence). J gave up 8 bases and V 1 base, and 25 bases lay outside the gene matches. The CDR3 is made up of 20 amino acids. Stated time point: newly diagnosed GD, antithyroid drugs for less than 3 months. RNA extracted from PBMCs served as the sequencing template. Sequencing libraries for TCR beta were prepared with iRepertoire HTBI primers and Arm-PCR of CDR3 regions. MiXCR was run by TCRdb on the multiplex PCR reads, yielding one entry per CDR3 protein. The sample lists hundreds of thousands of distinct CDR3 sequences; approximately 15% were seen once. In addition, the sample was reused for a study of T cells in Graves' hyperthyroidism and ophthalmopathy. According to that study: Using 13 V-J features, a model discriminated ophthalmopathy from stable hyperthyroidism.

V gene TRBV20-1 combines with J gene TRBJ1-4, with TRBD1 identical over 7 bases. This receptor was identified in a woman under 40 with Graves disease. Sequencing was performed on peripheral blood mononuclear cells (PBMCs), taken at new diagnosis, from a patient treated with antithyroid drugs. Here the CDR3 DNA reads TGCAGTGCTAGAGCTAACCCCGCTTCCTGGACAGGTGCCCTGGGGGAAAAACTGTTTTTT. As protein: CSARANPASWTGALGEKLFF.